Each of the 16 T cell receptor beta chains below was sequenced from the same sample in a study of T-cell memory formation after mild COVID-19. TCRdb processed the 5' RACE reads anew with MiXCR; each CDR3 protein has one entry. The sample records about 560,000 distinct CDR3 sequences, less than 25% being singletons. Material for sequencing was PBMCs or a T cell subset sorted from them (not recorded which). These TCRs come from an adult woman who had mild COVID-19 (a few samples of this study predate the infection). Cell type and time point are not known.

In this sample, this clonotype turned up a few times. The CDR3 region has the DNA TGTGCCAGCAGCCAAAACGGGGACCCCGGTCCCTACGAGCAGTACTTC. It encodes CASSQNGDPGPYEQYF. The gene calls are TRBV4-2 and TRBJ2-7; tentatively, D is TRBD1 or TRBD2 (5 bases each). Germline V gene lookup returns CDR1 LGHNA and CDR2 YNFKEQ. This CDR3 contains 16 residues. Trimming stripped 2 bases from V and 2 bases from J, with 16 bases between.

The chain has TRBV18 and TRBJ2-1; 13 bases are shared with TRBD2. Trimming removed 6 bases from V and 10 bases from J; junction bases left unmatched: 6. The CDR3 length is 14 residues. Germline V gene sequence: CDR1 KGHSH, CDR2 LQKENI. CDR3 sequence: CASSPGLAGREQFF. The CDR3 DNA reads as TGTGCCAGCTCTCCGGGACTAGCGGGGAGAGAGCAGTTCTTC.

This clonotype was detected only a few times. V usage is TRBV19 and J usage is TRBJ1-1, with D maybe TRBD1 (6 bases). The germline V and J ends were trimmed by 5 bases and 2 bases, with 18 bases remaining between them. This CDR3 is built from 16 residues. Germline assignment: CDR1 LNHDA and CDR2 SQIVND (reference sequence). DNA of the CDR3: TGTGCCAGTAGTCCCCTTCGTCCACAGGGAAACACTGAAGCTTTCTTT. Encoded protein: CASSPLRPQGNTEAFF.

J is TRBJ2-7 and V is TRBV7-8, with D perhaps matching TRBD1 (6 bases). Germline CDR1 and CDR2: SGHVS and FQNEAQ. The V end was cut by 5 bases, the J end by 6 bases, with 14 bases between. This CDR3 spans 13 amino acids. The DNA of the CDR3 is TGTGCCAGCAGCGCGAACAGGGATCGCGAGCAGTACTTC. This translates into CASSANRDREQYF. Supplemented by reference TRBV7-8 and TRBJ2-7, the full variable domain reads GAGVSQSPRYKVAKRGQDVALRCDPISGHVSLFWYQQALGQGPEFLTYFQNEAQLDKSGLPSDRFFAERPEGSVSTLKIQRTQQEDSAVYLCASSANRDREQYFGPGTRLTVT.

The chain combines TRBV5-6 with TRBJ1-2, with no clear D. Germline CDR1 is SGHDT and CDR2 is YYEEEE. The CDR3 runs 13 residues. The V end was cut by 0 bases, the J end by 8 bases, with 11 bases between. As DNA, the CDR3 is TGTGCCAGCAGCTTGGACCCCACCGGAGGCTACACCTTC. The encoded protein is CASSLDPTGGYTF.

This chain joins TRBV6-6 and TRBJ2-3, with 8 bases aligning to TRBD1. V dropped 5 bases and J dropped 1; count of bases not matched to a gene: 8. The germline V gene encodes CDR1 MNHNY and CDR2 SVGAGI (reference sequence). The CDR3 is made up of 16 amino acids. The CDR3 DNA reads as TGTGCCAGCAGTGACGACAGGGGTGGGGGCACAGATACGCAGTATTTT. Amino acid sequence: CASSDDRGGGTDTQYF.

V gene TRBV5-1 combines with J gene TRBJ1-4; D is unclear. This CDR3 has 14 residues. Looked up from germline, CDR1 is SGHRS and CDR2 is YFSETQ. V lost 4 bases and J 2 bases, leaving 9 bases between the germline ends. The DNA for the CDR3 is TGCGCCAGCAGCGAGGGATCCACTAATGAAAAACTGTTTTTT. It translates to CASSEGSTNEKLFF.

The V and J genes are TRBV11-2 and TRBJ1-2; weak D call: TRBD1 (5 bases). Trimming took 2 bases from V and 5 from J, leaving 15 bases between them. Germline V gene data show CDR1 as SGHAT and CDR2 as FQNNGV. The CDR3 is 15 residues long. Written as DNA, the CDR3 is TGTGCCAGCAGCTTAAGTGATCTTGGGGCATATGGCTACACCTTC. It yields the protein CASSLSDLGAYGYTF.

V gene TRBV12-3 or TRBV12-4 combines with J gene TRBJ1-5; 7 bases are a match to TRBD1. V shed 6 bases, J shed 3 bases, and the junction held 8 bases outside the gene matches. The CDR3 has 15 residues. The CDR3, as DNA: TGTGCCAGCAGCCCAGGGGACAGCGCCAATCAGCCCCAGCATTTT. It translates to CASSPGDSANQPQHF.

This clonotype was counted ten times or more. The chain has TRBV29-1 and TRBJ2-1; TRBD2 aligns across 14 bases. The germline V gene has CDR1 SQVTM and CDR2 ANQGSEA. The CDR3 covers 20 residues. J lost 2 bases, V lost 2 bases, and 14 bases had no gene match. The CDR3 region has the DNA TGCAGCGTTGAACTCTTGTGGACTAGCGGGAGGCGGAATCCCTACAATGAGCAGTTCTTC. Amino acids: CSVELLWTSGRRNPYNEQFF.

This chain links TRBV5-8 with TRBJ2-7; D remains unclear. CDR1 is SGHTS and CDR2 is YDEGEE in the germline V gene. The CDR3 runs to 16 residues. The V end was cut by 4 bases, the J end by 2 bases, with 19 bases between. The CDR3 is CASSPGKGFSPYEQYF. CDR3 DNA sequence: TGTGCCAGCAGCCCAGGAAAGGGCTTTTCTCCCTACGAGCAGTACTTC.

The chain carries TRBV27 and TRBJ2-5; D remains ambiguous. CDR1 and CDR2 from the germline V gene are MNHEY and SMNVEV (reference sequence). V shed 3 bases and J shed 0 bases, with 5 bases lying between them. The CDR3 covers 13 residues. The CDR3 DNA is TGTGCCAGCAGTTTTTTGGACCAAGAGACCCAGTACTTC. Its translation is CASSFLDQETQYF.

The table lists this clonotype with a few counts. The chain combines TRBV5-1 with TRBJ1-1; no definite D call. There are 17 residues in the CDR3. With 0 bases removed from V and 1 base from J, the gap between germline ends came to 16 bases. Germline CDR1 SGHRS, CDR2 YFSETQ. The CDR3 DNA reads as TGCGCCAGCAGCTTGGGCCTTGGAGACAACAGGAACACTGAAGCTTTCTTT. Its protein is CASSLGLGDNRNTEAFF.

In this sample, this clonotype turned up once. V and J are TRBV5-1 and TRBJ2-3, with 9 positions matching TRBD1. There are 16 residues in the CDR3. CDR1 is SGHRS and CDR2 is YFSETQ in the germline V gene. Trimming cost V 3 bases and J 8 bases; bases outside gene matches: 13. The CDR3 DNA is TGCGCCAGCAGCTGGACAAGGACAGGGGCGTCGGGTACGCAGTATTTT. It specifies CASSWTRTGASGTQYF.

The chain has TRBV15 and TRBJ1-4; a possible D gene is TRBD1 (5 bases). Deletions cut 3 bases from V and 7 bases from J, with 15 bases between. Germline V gene lookup returns CDR1 LNHNV and CDR2 YYDKDF (reference sequence). This CDR3 contains 15 residues. CDR3 nucleotides: TGTGCCACCAGCAGCCGAAGCGGGACCGGTGAAAAACTGTTTTTT. It is translated as CATSSRSGTGEKLFF.

This chain uses TRBV6-5 with TRBJ2-7; no clear D. The CDR3 runs to 13 residues. The V end was cut by 0 bases, the J end by 7 bases, with 10 bases between. Germline loops: CDR1 MNHEY, CDR2 SVGAGI. The DNA for the CDR3 is TGTGCCAGCAGTTACTCCTTGTTCGGTGAGCAGTACTTC. This codes for CASSYSLFGEQYF.